One sample yielded the 3 T cell receptor beta chains listed below, sequenced in a study of T cells in Graves' hyperthyroidism and ophthalmopathy. Amplification of TCR beta CDR3 regions was performed using RNA transcripts as template. The HTBI primer set served for first-round RT-PCR of the TCR CDR3. TCRdb reprocessed the multiplex PCR reads with MiXCR, giving one entry per CDR3 protein. This table has about 740,000 distinct CDR3 sequences, around 13% appearing once. Sequenced input: blood. The receptor source for this set is a woman between 18 and 29 years old with Graves' hyperthyroidism.

This clonotype was observed a handful of times. The rearrangement uses TRBV2 and TRBJ1-5; no firm D call. Germline CDR1 is SNHLY and CDR2 is FYNNEI. CDR3 size: 15 residues. Trimming pared 6 bases from V and 0 bases from J, leaving 12 bases between. CDR3 residues: CASSVPGYSNQPQHF. DNA of the CDR3: TGTGCCAGCAGCGTTCCGGGATATAGCAATCAGCCCCAGCATTTT.

The V gene is TRBV19, the J gene TRBJ2-1; D gene uncertain. This CDR3 has 12 amino acids. V was cut by 3 bases and J by 6 bases, with 6 bases left in between. Germline V CDR1 and CDR2: LNHDA, SQIVND (reference sequence). CDR3 sequence reads: CASSMVGNEQFF. CDR3 bases: TGTGCCAGTAGTATGGTGGGCAATGAGCAGTTCTTC.

In this sample, this clonotype turned up many times. CDR3 nucleotide sequence: TGTGCCAGCTCACCAAGGACACTCGGGGGGTACGAGCAGTACTTC. Translated: CASSPRTLGGYEQYF. V usage is TRBV18 and J usage is TRBJ2-7; 7 bases line up with TRBD2. CDR1 and CDR2 (germline): KGHSH, LQKENI. Trimming took 2 bases from V and 4 from J; bases not matched to a gene: 8. This CDR3 has 15 residues.